The 28 T cell receptor beta chains in this list originate from one sample, sequenced in a study of CD8 T cells in Susac syndrome. The RNA, 0.5 to 1 ug, was put through reverse transcription using random hexamers. TCRdb reanalysed the immunoSEQ multiplex PCR reads using MiXCR and keeps one entry per CDR3 protein. This sample has over 150,000 distinct CDR3 sequences; 85% to 95% occur once, and the top ten carry 0.099%. Input material: CD4+ T cells from PBMCs. The source is a human donor with Susac syndrome.

The chain carries TRBV28 and TRBJ2-7, with D hard to call. This CDR3 is built from 12 residues. The germline gives CDR1 MDHEN, CDR2 SYDVKM. V was clipped by 2 bases and J by 3 bases, with 5 bases between them. The CDR3 nucleotides are TGTGCCAGCAGTTTAAGAAACTACGAGCAGTACTTC. Its protein is CASSLRNYEQYF.

V usage is TRBV28 and J usage is TRBJ1-1, with 12 bases fitting TRBD1. CDR3 length equals 13 residues. The J segment lost 10 bases and the V segment lost 6 bases, leaving 6 bases of the junction unmatched. Germline CDR1 MDHEN, CDR2 SYDVKM. This CDR3 is CASSPGQGALAFF. The CDR3 nucleotides are TGTGCCAGCAGCCCGGGACAGGGGGCTTTAGCTTTCTTT.

The chain is built from TRBV28 and TRBJ2-1; D is unclear. The V end was cut by 5 bases, the J end by 1 base, with 15 bases between. The CDR3 sequence is 16 residues long. Looked up from germline, CDR1 is MDHEN and CDR2 is SYDVKM. The CDR3 spells CASSSLSEMSYNEQFF. In DNA form, the CDR3 reads TGTGCCAGCAGTAGCCTATCAGAGATGTCCTACAATGAGCAGTTCTTC.

CDR3 loop: CASSPSPAGNTIYF. The CDR3 DNA is TGTGCCAGCAGCCCGTCCCCAGCTGGAAACACCATATATTTT. The J gene is TRBJ1-3, the V gene TRBV11-2; no firm D call. Germline CDR1 SGHAT, CDR2 FQNNGV. The CDR3 is 14 residues long. Trimming removed 5 bases at V and 2 bases at J, with 10 bases between.

The chain is built from TRBV6-5 and TRBJ2-2; D ambiguous. Germline assignment: CDR1 MNHEY and CDR2 SVGAGI. CDR3 length: 15 residues. The V end lost 2 bases, the J end lost 6 bases, and 13 bases lay between the germline ends. The CDR3 reads CASSYRLGKAGELFF. The CDR3 DNA reads as TGTGCCAGCAGTTACCGGCTGGGGAAGGCCGGGGAGCTGTTTTTT.

CDR3: CASSIQIGTSQETQYF. CDR3 in DNA: TGTGCCAGTAGTATTCAGATTGGGACATCTCAAGAGACCCAGTACTTC. The chain has TRBV19 and TRBJ2-5; weak D call: TRBD1 (6 bases). Trimming took off 3 bases at V and 2 bases at J, with 16 bases between the two ends. The CDR3 runs 16 residues. Germline V CDR1 and CDR2: LNHDA, SQIVND (reference sequence).

The rearrangement uses TRBV28 and TRBJ2-1; 13 bases align to TRBD2. The CDR3 loop spans 16 amino acids. Losses at the gene ends were 5 bases for V and 3 bases for J; bases not matched to a gene: 4. The V gene's germline CDR1 is MDHEN and CDR2 SYDVKM. DNA of the CDR3: TGTGCCAGCAGTACGGGACTAGCGGGAAACTACAATGAGCAGTTCTTC. Its translation: CASSTGLAGNYNEQFF.

This rearrangement joins TRBV27 to TRBJ1-1; unclear D gene. Germline V gene sequence: CDR1 MNHEY, CDR2 SMNVEV (reference sequence). The V and J ends lost 3 bases and 0 bases respectively, with 8 bases between them. The CDR3 contains 14 residues. CDR3 loop: CASSFGNMNTEAFF. CDR3 bases: TGTGCCAGCAGTTTCGGTAACATGAACACTGAAGCTTTCTTT.

The chain carries TRBV27 and TRBJ2-5; 7 bases are shared with TRBD1. CDR3 length: 15 residues. Looked up from germline, CDR1 is MNHEY and CDR2 is SMNVEV (reference sequence). The trim removed 6 bases at V and 2 bases at J, leaving 9 bases unmatched. The CDR3: CASSPRQGEQETQYF. In DNA form, the CDR3 reads TGTGCCAGCAGCCCCCGACAGGGCGAACAAGAGACCCAGTACTTC.

The table lists this clonotype with a few counts. This chain links TRBV6-2 or TRBV6-3 with TRBJ2-1; no definite D call. Germline V gene sequence: CDR1 MNHEY, CDR2 SVGEGT. This CDR3 comprises 13 residues. V was clipped by 7 bases and J by 0 bases, with 7 bases between them. CDR3 DNA sequence: TGTGCCAGCAAGAGGAGCTCCTACAATGAGCAGTTCTTC. Its translation: CASKRSSYNEQFF.

The V and J genes are TRBV9 and TRBJ2-1; 13 positions match TRBD2. In germline, CDR1 is SGDLS, CDR2 YYNGEE. The ends lost 1 base at V and 8 bases at J; junction bases unmatched: 6. This CDR3 is built from 16 residues. The CDR3 protein is CASSVTGTSGEDEQFF. The CDR3, as DNA: TGTGCCAGCAGCGTAACCGGGACTAGCGGGGAAGATGAGCAGTTCTTC.

This rearrangement joins TRBV5-1 to TRBJ1-6, with D possibly matching TRBD1 (6 bases). The V end was cut by 0 bases, the J end by 10 bases, with 14 bases between. Germline assignment: CDR1 SGHRS and CDR2 YFSETQ. The CDR3 is 15 residues long. Written as DNA, the CDR3 is TGCGCCAGCAGCTTGGTGGCAGGGGAAGGGTCACCCCTCCACTTT. Translated, it gives CASSLVAGEGSPLHF.

The J gene is TRBJ2-1, the V gene TRBV6-6; 9 positions agree with TRBD2. The CDR3 is made up of 15 amino acids. Per the germline V gene, CDR1 is MNHNY and CDR2 is SVGAGI (reference sequence). V lost 6 bases and J lost 4; bases outside the gene matches: 7. CDR3 in amino acids: CASRTETSGYNEQFF. CDR3 coding DNA: TGTGCCAGCAGGACAGAGACTAGCGGTTACAATGAGCAGTTCTTC.

The V gene is TRBV4-1, the J gene TRBJ2-4; 12 nucleotides align to TRBD2. CDR3 length equals 16 residues. The germline V gene has CDR1 MGHRA and CDR2 YSYEKL. V shed 2 bases, J shed 4 bases, and the junction held 3 bases outside the gene matches. The CDR3 here is CASSQPTSGGKNIQYF. The CDR3 coding sequence is TGCGCCAGCAGCCAACCCACTAGCGGGGGGAAAAACATTCAGTACTTC.

The V gene is TRBV9, the J gene TRBJ2-1, with D tentatively TRBD2 (5 bases). V lost 0 bases and J 5 bases, leaving 6 bases between the germline ends. Germline lookup yields CDR1 SGDLS and CDR2 YYNGEE. The CDR3 runs to 13 residues. The CDR3 coding sequence is TGTGCCAGCAGCGTAGCGGGGAACAATGAGCAGTTCTTC. This encodes CASSVAGNNEQFF. Together with reference TRBV9 and TRBJ2-1, the CDR3 gives the full variable domain: DSGVTQTPKHLITATGQRVTLRCSPRSGDLSVYWYQQSLDQGLQFLIQYYNGEERAKGNILERFSAQQFPDLHSELNLSSLELGDSALYFCASSVAGNNEQFFGPGTRLTVL.

The chain uses TRBV5-1 and TRBJ2-5; D perhaps matches TRBD2 (5 bases). Germline V gene lookup returns CDR1 SGHRS and CDR2 YFSETQ. V dropped 0 bases and J dropped 5 bases, with 14 bases sitting between them. The CDR3 loop spans 15 amino acids. The CDR3 DNA follows: TGCGCCAGCAGCTTGGTTACCAGTCCGGGGGAGACCCAGTACTTC. It yields the protein CASSLVTSPGETQYF.

J is TRBJ1-4 and V is TRBV7-2; the D gene is possibly TRBD1 (5 bases). V lost 5 bases and J lost 5, with 15 bases in between. Looked up from germline, CDR1 is SGHTA and CDR2 is FQGNSA. This CDR3 contains 15 residues. The CDR3: CASSASGQRNEKLFF. The CDR3 nucleotides read TGTGCCAGCAGCGCCTCGGGGCAGAGGAATGAAAAACTGTTTTTT.

This chain joins TRBV9 and TRBJ1-5; 7 nucleotides line up with TRBD1. V lost 1 base, J lost 3 bases, and 13 bases stayed unmatched. Germline V lookup: CDR1 SGDLS, CDR2 YYNGEE. This CDR3 is 18 amino acids long. CDR3 sequence: CASSVTQAGTDYNQPQHF. The CDR3 nucleotides read TGTGCCAGCAGCGTAACTCAAGCCGGGACAGATTACAATCAGCCCCAGCATTTT.

The gene calls are TRBV3-1 and TRBJ1-2; D not certain. The length of the CDR3 is 13 residues. CDR1 and CDR2 from the germline V gene are LGHDT and YNNKEL (reference sequence). V was cut by 0 bases and J by 4 bases, with 6 bases left in between. The CDR3 reads CASSQDKTYGYTF. CDR3 nucleotides: TGTGCCAGCAGCCAAGACAAAACCTATGGCTACACCTTC.

The CDR3 region is CATSSPLRSGYDYGYTF. CDR3 coding DNA: TGTGCCACCAGCTCCCCGTTGAGGTCAGGTTATGACTATGGCTACACCTTC. The chain carries TRBV15 and TRBJ1-2; D is unresolved. Trimming removed 5 bases at V and 3 bases at J, with 22 bases between. This CDR3 spans 17 amino acids. Germline loops: CDR1 LNHNV, CDR2 YYDKDF (reference sequence).

The J gene is TRBJ2-7, the V gene TRBV3-1, with a tentative D call TRBD1 (5 bases). Trimming stripped 0 bases from V and 4 bases from J, with 7 bases between. This CDR3 region has 13 residues. Germline CDR1 LGHDT, CDR2 YNNKEL (reference sequence). This CDR3 is CASSQDRVYEQYF. The DNA for the CDR3 is TGTGCCAGCAGCCAAGACAGGGTTTACGAGCAGTACTTC.

The chain recombines TRBV19 with TRBJ2-7; 8 bases map to TRBD1. Per germline, CDR1 LNHDA and CDR2 SQIVND (reference sequence). The CDR3 sequence is 16 residues long. The trim removed 3 bases at V and 0 bases at J, leaving 7 bases unmatched. CDR3 amino acids: CASSIYSGTGSYEQYF. CDR3 in DNA: TGTGCCAGTAGTATCTACTCCGGGACAGGCTCCTACGAGCAGTACTTC.

V is TRBV30 and J is TRBJ2-3, with 12 bases that match TRBD2. Germline trimming cut 3 bases from V and 12 bases from J; bases unmatched to any gene: 7. This CDR3 region has 13 residues. Germline CDR1 reads GTSNPN; CDR2 reads SVGIG (reference sequence). As DNA, the CDR3 is TGTGCCTGGAGGCTAGCGGGGGGGTCCCCCCAGTATTTT. Protein: CAWRLAGGSPQYF.

The chain joins TRBV20-1 to TRBJ2-3, with D maybe TRBD2 (5 bases). Germline CDR1 is DFQATT and CDR2 is SNEGSKA (reference sequence). Trimming left V 2 bases short and J 2 bases short, with 17 bases between. The CDR3 spans 16 residues. The CDR3 reads CSARSIVRVSTDTQYF. CDR3 bases: TGCAGTGCTAGATCAATCGTGCGGGTTTCCACAGATACGCAGTATTTT.

The rearrangement joins TRBV29-1 to TRBJ1-1; D is possibly TRBD1 (5 bases). The germline CDR1 and CDR2 sequences are SQVTM and ANQGSEA. V was cut by 7 bases and J by 0 bases, with 12 bases left in between. The CDR3 sequence is 13 residues long. DNA for the CDR3: TGCAGCGCCTTAAGGGGCATGAACACTGAAGCTTTCTTT. This codes for CSALRGMNTEAFF.

The rearrangement uses TRBV20-1 and TRBJ1-6; D not resolved. V gave up 6 bases and J gave up 4 bases, with 10 bases separating them. The CDR3 contains 13 residues. Germline-derived CDR1 and CDR2 are DFQATT and SNEGSKA (reference sequence). The CDR3 DNA reads as TGCAGTGCAAGGACGGAGTATAATTCACCCCTCCACTTT. It specifies CSARTEYNSPLHF.

The gene calls are TRBV28 and TRBJ2-6; TRBD2 aligns across 8 bases. Germline CDR1 and CDR2: MDHEN and SYDVKM. With 4 bases clipped from V and 2 bases from J, the junction kept 7 bases outside the gene matches. There are 17 residues in the CDR3. The CDR3 region has the DNA TGTGCCAGCAGTTCCCAGCGGGAGCCTGCTGGGGCCAACGTCCTGACTTTC. Translating gives CASSSQREPAGANVLTF. The full variable domain, completed using reference TRBV28 and TRBJ2-6, is DVKVTQSSRYLVKRTGEKVFLECVQDMDHENMFWYRQDPGLGLRLIYFSYDVKMKEKGDIPEGYSVSREKKERFSLILESASTNQTSMYLCASSSQREPAGANVLTFGAGSRLTVL.

V gene TRBV6-5 combines with J gene TRBJ2-2; D tentatively fits TRBD1 or TRBD2 (5 bases each). This CDR3 has 18 residues. CDR1 is MNHEY and CDR2 is SVGAGI in the germline V gene. V was cut by 0 bases and J by 1 base, with 15 bases left in between. CDR3 in amino acids: CASSYSWPGTGNTGELFF. CDR3 sequence (DNA): TGTGCCAGCAGTTACTCTTGGCCCGGGACGGGGAACACCGGGGAGCTGTTTTTT.